Here is one T cell receptor beta chain with its context. Its antigen remains unknown. This table comes from immunoSEQ multiplex PCR, and its TCRdb copy is limited to in-frame clones, with some not included. The sample has fewer than 130,000 clones, just under 95% seen once; the top ten hold over 6%. These data belong to a study of T cell responses to AZD1222 COVID-19 vaccine. Study findings and constraints: It was only after the peak T cell response that any repertoires were sampled. CD4 TCRs covered the whole spike, strongest at regions 160-218 and 743-854.

Germline CDR1 reads SGHTS; CDR2 reads YDEGEE. The junction had 18 bases not matched to a gene; V was cut back by 7 bases and J by 0 bases. There are 19 residues in the CDR3. The V call is TRBV5-8, the J call TRBJ1-4; 7 bases align to TRBD1. Sequencing was performed on peripheral blood, taken on day 0 of AZD1222 vaccination. The source of this sequence is an adult in good health. The CDR3 nucleotides read TGTGCCAGCCTCAATCTTCGTGACAGGGTTTATGCAACTAATGAAAAACTGTTTTTT. This gives the protein CASLNLRDRVYATNEKLFF. Full variable domain (outside the CDR3, taken from reference TRBV5-8 and TRBJ1-4): EAGVTQSPTHLIKTRGQQATLRCSPISGHTSVYWYQQALGLGLQFLLWYDEGEERNRGNFPPRFSGRQFPNYSSELNVNALELEDSALYLCASLNLRDRVYATNEKLFFGSGTQLSVL.